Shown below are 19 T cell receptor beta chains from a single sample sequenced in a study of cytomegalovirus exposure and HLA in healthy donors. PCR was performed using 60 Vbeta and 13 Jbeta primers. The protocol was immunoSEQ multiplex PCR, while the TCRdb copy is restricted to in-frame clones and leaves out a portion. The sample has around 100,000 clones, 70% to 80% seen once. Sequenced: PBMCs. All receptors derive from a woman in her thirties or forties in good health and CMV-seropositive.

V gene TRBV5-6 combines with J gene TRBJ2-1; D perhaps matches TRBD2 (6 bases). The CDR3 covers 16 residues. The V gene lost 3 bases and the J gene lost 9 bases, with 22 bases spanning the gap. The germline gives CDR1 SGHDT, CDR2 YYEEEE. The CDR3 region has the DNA TGTGCCAGCAGCTGGGGTACAATCGAGGAGGGTGGTGAGCAGTTCTTC. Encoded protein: CASSWGTIEEGGEQFF. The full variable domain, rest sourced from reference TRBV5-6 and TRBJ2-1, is DAGVTQSPTHLIKTRGQQVTLRCSPKSGHDTVSWYQQALGQGPQFIFQYYEEEERQRGNFPDRFSGHQFPNYSSELNVNALLLGDSALYLCASSWGTIEEGGEQFFGPGTRLTVL.

DNA of the CDR3: TGTGCCATCAGTGTACAGCAAAATTACAATGAGCAGTTCTTC. Its translation is CAISVQQNYNEQFF. V is TRBV10-3 and J is TRBJ2-1; D is unclear. Trimming took 4 bases from V and 4 from J, leaving 11 bases between them. CDR3 size: 14 residues. CDR1 and CDR2 (germline): ENHRY, SYGVKD.

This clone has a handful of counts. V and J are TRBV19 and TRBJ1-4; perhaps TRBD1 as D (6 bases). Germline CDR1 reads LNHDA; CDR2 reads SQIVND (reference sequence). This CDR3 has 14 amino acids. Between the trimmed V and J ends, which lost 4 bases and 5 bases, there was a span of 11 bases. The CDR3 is CASSTLRGNEKLFF. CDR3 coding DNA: TGTGCCAGTAGTACGCTAAGGGGGAATGAAAAACTGTTTTTT. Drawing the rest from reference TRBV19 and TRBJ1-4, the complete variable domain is DGGITQSPKYLFRKEGQNVTLSCEQNLNHDAMYWYRQDPGQGLRLIYYSQIVNDFQKGDIAEGYSVSREKKESFPLTVTSAQKNPTAFYLCASSTLRGNEKLFFGSGTQLSVL.

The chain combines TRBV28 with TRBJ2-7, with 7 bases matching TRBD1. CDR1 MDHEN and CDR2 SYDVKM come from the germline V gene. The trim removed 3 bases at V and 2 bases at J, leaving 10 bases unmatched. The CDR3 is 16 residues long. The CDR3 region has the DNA TGTGCCAGCAGTTTCCCCGGGACAGATAAGCCCTACGAGCAGTACTTC. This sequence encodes CASSFPGTDKPYEQYF.

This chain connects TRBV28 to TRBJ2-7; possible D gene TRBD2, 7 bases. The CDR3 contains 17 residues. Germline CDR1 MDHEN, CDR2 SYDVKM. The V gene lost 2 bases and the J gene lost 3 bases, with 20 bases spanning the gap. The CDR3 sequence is CASSLLGGGLQGYEQYF. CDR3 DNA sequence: TGTGCCAGCAGTTTACTTGGCGGGGGCCTTCAGGGCTACGAGCAGTACTTC.

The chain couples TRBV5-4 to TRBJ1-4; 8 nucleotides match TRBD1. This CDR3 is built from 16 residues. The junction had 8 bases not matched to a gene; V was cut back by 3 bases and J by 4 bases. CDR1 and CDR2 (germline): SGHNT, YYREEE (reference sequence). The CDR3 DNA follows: TGTGCCAGCAGCTCCCGTGGGACAGGAGATAATGAAAAACTGTTTTTT. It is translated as CASSSRGTGDNEKLFF.

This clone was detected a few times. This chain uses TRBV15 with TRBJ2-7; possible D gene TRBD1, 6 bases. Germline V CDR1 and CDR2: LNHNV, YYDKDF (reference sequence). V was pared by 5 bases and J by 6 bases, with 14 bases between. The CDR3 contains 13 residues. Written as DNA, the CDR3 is TGTGCCACCAGCCAAACCCAGGGGACCGAGCAGTACTTC. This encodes CATSQTQGTEQYF.

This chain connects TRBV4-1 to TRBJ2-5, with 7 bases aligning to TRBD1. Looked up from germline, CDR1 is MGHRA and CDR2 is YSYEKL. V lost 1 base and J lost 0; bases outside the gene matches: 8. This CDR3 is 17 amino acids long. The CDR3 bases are TGCGCCAGCAGCCAAGTAGTTTTAGGACAGGACCAAGAGACCCAGTACTTC. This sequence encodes CASSQVVLGQDQETQYF.

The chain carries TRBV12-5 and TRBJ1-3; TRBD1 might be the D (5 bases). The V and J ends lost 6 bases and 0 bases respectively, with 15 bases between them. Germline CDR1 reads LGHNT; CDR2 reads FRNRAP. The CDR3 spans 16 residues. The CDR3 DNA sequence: TGTGCTAGTGGAAAGGACAACCGAATCTCTGGAAACACCATATATTTT. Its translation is CASGKDNRISGNTIYF.

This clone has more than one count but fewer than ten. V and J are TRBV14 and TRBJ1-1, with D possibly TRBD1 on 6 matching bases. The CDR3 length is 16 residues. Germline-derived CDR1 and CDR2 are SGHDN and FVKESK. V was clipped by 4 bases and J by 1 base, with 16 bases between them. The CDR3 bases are TGTGCCAGCAGCCCCCGGAGCCGGACAGCGAACACTGAAGCTTTCTTT. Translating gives CASSPRSRTANTEAFF.

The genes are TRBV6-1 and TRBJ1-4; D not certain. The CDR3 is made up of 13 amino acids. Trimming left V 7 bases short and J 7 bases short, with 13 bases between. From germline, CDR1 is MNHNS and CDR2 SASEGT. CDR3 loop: CASTGKISEKLFF. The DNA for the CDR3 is TGTGCCAGCACGGGGAAGATCAGTGAAAAACTGTTTTTT.

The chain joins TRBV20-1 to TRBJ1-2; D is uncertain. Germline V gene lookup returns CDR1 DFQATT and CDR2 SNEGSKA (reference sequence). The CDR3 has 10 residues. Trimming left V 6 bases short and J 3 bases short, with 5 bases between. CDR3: CSAPDYGYTF. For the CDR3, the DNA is TGCAGTGCACCGGACTATGGCTACACCTTC.

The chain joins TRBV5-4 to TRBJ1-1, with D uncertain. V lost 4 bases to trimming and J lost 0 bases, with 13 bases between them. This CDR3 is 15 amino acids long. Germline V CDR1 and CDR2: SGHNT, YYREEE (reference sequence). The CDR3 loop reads CASSPSLPLNTEAFF. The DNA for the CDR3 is TGTGCCAGCAGCCCCTCCCTCCCCTTGAACACTGAAGCTTTCTTT.

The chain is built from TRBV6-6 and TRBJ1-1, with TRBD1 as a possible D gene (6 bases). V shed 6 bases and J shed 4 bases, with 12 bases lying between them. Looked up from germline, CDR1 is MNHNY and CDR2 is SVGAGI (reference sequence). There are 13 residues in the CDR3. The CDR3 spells CASSPDSFTEAFF. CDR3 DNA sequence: TGTGCCAGCAGCCCGGACAGCTTCACTGAAGCTTTCTTT.

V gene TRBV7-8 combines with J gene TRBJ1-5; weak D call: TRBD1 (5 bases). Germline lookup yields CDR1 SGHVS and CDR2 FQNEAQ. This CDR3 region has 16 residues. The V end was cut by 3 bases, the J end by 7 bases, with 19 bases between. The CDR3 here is CASSFYTSGTRQPQHF. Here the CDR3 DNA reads TGTGCCAGCAGCTTTTACACCTCCGGGACTCGACAGCCCCAGCATTTT.

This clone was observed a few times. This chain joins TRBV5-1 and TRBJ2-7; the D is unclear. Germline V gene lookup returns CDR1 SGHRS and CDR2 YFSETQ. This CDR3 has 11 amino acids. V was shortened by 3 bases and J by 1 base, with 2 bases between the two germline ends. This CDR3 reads CASSSSYEQYF. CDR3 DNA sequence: TGCGCCAGCAGCTCTTCCTACGAGCAGTACTTC.

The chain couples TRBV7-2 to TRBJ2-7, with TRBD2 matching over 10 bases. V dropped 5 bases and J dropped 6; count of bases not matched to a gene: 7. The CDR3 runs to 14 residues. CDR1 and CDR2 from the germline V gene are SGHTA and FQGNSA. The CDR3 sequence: CASSQTRLAGEQYF. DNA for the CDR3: TGTGCCAGCAGCCAAACCCGACTAGCGGGCGAGCAGTACTTC.

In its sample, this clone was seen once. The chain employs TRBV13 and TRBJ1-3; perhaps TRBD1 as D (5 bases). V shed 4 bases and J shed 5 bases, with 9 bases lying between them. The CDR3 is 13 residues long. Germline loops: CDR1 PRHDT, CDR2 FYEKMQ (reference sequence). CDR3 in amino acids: CASSSRQRNTIYF. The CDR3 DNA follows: TGTGCCAGCAGCTCCAGACAGCGAAACACCATATATTTT.

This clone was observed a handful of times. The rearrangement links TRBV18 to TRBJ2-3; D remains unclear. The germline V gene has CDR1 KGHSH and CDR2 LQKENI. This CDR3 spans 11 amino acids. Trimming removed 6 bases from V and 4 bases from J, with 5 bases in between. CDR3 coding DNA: TGTGCCAGCTCTCCTGCAGATACGCAGTATTTT. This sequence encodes CASSPADTQYF.